This entry is about one T cell receptor beta chain. The antigen this receptor binds is unknown. There are no base qualities to consult, and no much larger clone falls within one base. The sample is drawn from a study of blood T cell repertoires in COVID-19 (dated by TCRdb to the early 2020s). The study in broad terms: Samples covering the acute and convalescent phases of COVID-19 were provided by collaborators in the United States, Italy and Spain. The material from the prospective study consisted of cDNA or gDNA derived from T cells, B-cell-depleted T cells, or PBMCs. The dataset comprised deeply sampled blood TCRbeta repertoires from subjects exposed to, actively infected with, or recovered from COVID-19. A freely available public database, intended as a resource for researchers studying the immune response to SARS-CoV-2, is where the repertoires were released. Samples were obtained from the ongoing ImmuneRACE study (first 160 participants) and from over 1,000 subjects provided by 6 global collaborators. Nearly every sample came with metadata listing a de-identified subject ID, COVID-19 status, age in years and sex. Where available, HLA class I and class II types were obtained from metadata supplied by the sample provider rather than from assay-based typing.

TCRbeta CDR3 regions were amplified from genomic DNA by means of the immunoSEQ Assay, a bias-controlled multiplex PCR. Concerning the study's data processing: The number of nucleated cells in each sample was estimated by amplification of reference gene primers within the assay. Sequence reads were collapsed and filtered to measure the absolute abundance of every unique TCRbeta CDR3 rearrangement. For each sample, productive Simpson clonality was calculated as the square root of Simpson's diversity index over productive rearrangements. The source is immuneACCESS, and TCRdb retained only in-frame sequences with V and J called. Part of the clones is not carried over; for the studies checked, unresolved V genes explain less than half of this, and the remainder is unexplained. For V, J and clone size, that table is used; D and trimming come from the DNA. Across this sample there are just over 300,000 clones, with approximately 89% seen only once. The ten largest clonotypes hold 1.5% to 2% of the sample.

CDR1 LGHDT and CDR2 YNNKEL were looked up in the germline V gene (reference sequence). Its CDR3 holds 14 amino acids, cysteine through phenylalanine. CDR3 DNA only is kept here, 42 bases in frame from base 1. At the junction V is shortened by 7 bases and J by 4 bases; bases outside the gene matches: 6. One collaborating source in Seattle enrolled patients during active infection and followed them longitudinally through the course of disease. Whole blood was collected in K2EDTA tubes by collaborating institutions according to the institutions' own protocols. For TCRbeta analysis, collaborator samples were shipped as frozen whole blood, as isolated PBMCs, or as DNA extracted from either sample type. The study at large found these results: The amount of clinical and demographic metadata varied by source and participant and was provided uncurated.

Input material: peripheral blood. This receptor was taken from a woman in her 30s with COVID-19, enrolled during active disease. The chain couples TRBV3-1 (or the pseudogene TRBV3-2) to TRBJ2-3, with 9 junctional bases fitting TRBD2. The CDR3 sequence is CASTPGLASDTQYF. The nucleotides read TGTGCCAGCACCCCGGGACTAGCCTCAGATACGCAGTATTTT.